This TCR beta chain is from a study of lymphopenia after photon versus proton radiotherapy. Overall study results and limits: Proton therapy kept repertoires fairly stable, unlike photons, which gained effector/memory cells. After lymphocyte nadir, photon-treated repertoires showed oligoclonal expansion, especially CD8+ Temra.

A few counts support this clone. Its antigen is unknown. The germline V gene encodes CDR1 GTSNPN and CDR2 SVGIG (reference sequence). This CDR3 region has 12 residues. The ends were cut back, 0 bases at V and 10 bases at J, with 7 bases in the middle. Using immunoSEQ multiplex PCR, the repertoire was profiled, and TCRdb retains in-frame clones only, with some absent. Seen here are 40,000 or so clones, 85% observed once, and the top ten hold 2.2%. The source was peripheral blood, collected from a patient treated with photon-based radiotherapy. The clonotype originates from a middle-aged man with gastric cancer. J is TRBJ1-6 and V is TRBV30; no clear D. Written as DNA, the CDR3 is TGTGCCTGGAGTGTGGCTGAGTCACCCCTCCACTTT. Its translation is CAWSVAESPLHF.